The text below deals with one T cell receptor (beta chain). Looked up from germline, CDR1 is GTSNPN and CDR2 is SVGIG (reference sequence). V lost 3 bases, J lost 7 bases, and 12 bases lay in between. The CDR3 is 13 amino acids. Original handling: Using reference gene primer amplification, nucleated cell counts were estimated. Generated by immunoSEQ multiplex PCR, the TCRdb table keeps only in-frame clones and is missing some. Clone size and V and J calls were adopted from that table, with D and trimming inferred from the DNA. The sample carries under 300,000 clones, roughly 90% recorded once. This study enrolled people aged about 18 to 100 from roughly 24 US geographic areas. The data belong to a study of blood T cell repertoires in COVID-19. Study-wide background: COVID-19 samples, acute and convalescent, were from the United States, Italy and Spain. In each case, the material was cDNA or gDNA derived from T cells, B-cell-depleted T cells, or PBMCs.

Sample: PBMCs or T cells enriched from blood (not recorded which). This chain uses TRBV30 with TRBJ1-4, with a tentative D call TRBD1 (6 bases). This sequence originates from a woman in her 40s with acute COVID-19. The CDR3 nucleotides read TGTGCCTGGAGGTTAGGGGGGGGTGAAAAACTGTTTTTT. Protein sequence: CAWRLGGGEKLFF.